This T cell receptor beta chain appears in the sequencing data of a study of response to subunit inactivated influenza vaccine. Overall study results and limits: Authors suggested that a seasonal influenza vaccination recruits few new T cells each time.

About this clonotype itself: What it recognizes is unknown.

The V end lost 5 bases, the J end lost 3 bases, and 14 bases lay between the germline ends. CDR1 is MNHEY and CDR2 is SMNVEV in the germline V gene (reference sequence). The CDR3 has 15 amino acids. TCRdb itself ran the RT-PCR reads through MiXCR, one entry per CDR3 protein. Of over 750,000 distinct CDR3 sequences listed, 21% were seen once; the top ten hold roughly 10%. The sample was PBMCs from blood, taken 5 days after vaccination. This clonotype was obtained from a man aged 45-65 years who received an inactivated influenza vaccine. The chain couples TRBV27 to TRBJ2-1, with D possibly TRBD1 on 6 matching bases. CDR3 sequence reads: CASSLLRGVYNEQFF. The CDR3 DNA reads as TGTGCCAGCAGTCTCCTCAGGGGAGTCTACAATGAGCAGTTCTTC.